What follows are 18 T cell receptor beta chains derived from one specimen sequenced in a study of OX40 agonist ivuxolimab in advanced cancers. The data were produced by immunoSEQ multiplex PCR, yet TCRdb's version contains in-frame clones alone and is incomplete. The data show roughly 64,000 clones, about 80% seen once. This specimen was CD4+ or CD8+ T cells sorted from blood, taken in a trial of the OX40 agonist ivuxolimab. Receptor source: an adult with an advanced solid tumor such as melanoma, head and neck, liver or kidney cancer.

The CDR3 loop is CAISGRQGGTEAFF. The CDR3 coding sequence is TGTGCCATCAGTGGCCGACAGGGGGGCACTGAAGCTTTCTTT. The chain joins TRBV10-3 to TRBJ1-1; TRBD1 matches at 9 bases. This CDR3 is built from 14 residues. CDR1 is ENHRY and CDR2 is SYGVKD in the germline V gene. With 4 bases clipped from V and 4 bases from J, the junction kept 4 bases outside the gene matches.

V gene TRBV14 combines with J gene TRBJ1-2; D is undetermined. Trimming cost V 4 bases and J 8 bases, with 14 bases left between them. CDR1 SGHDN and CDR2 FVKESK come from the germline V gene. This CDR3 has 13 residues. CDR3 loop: CASSPRTGEGYTF. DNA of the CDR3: TGTGCCAGCAGCCCGCGGACTGGGGAGGGCTACACCTTC.

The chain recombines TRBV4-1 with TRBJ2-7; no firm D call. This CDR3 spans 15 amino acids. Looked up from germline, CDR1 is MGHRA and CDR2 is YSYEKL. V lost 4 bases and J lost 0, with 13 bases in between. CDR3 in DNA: TGCGCCAGCAGCCCCATCCTATTAAGCTCCTACGAGCAGTACTTC. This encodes CASSPILLSSYEQYF.

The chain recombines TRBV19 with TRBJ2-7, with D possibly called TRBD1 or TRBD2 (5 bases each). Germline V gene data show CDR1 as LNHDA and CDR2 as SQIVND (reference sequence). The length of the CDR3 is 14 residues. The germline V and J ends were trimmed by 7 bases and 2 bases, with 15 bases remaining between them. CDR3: CASTSGTDPYEQYF. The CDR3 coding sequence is TGTGCCAGTACCTCCGGGACCGATCCCTACGAGCAGTACTTC.

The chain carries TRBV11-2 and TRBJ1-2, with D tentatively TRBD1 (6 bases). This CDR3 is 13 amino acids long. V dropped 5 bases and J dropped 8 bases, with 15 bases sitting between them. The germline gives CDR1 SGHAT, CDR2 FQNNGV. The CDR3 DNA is TGTGCCAGCAGCATCCTGGGGGGGCGAGGCTACACCTTC. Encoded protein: CASSILGGRGYTF. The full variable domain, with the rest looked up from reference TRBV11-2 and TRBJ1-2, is EAGVAQSPRYKIIEKRQSVAFWCNPISGHATLYWYQQILGQGPKLLIQFQNNGVVDDSQLPKDRFSAERLKGVDSTLKIQPAKLEDSAVYLCASSILGGRGYTFGSGTRLTVV.

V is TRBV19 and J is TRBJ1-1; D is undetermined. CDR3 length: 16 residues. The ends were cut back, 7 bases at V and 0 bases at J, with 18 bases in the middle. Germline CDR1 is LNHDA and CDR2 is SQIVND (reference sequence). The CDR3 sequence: CASTAPGYFMNTEAFF. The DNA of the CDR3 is TGTGCCAGTACCGCGCCTGGGTACTTCATGAACACTGAAGCTTTCTTT.

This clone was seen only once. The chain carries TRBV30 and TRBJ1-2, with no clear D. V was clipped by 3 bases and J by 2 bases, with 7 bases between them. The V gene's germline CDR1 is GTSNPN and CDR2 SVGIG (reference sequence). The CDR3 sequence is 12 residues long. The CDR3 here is CAWRRGNYGYTF. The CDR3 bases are TGTGCCTGGAGAAGAGGGAACTATGGCTACACCTTC.

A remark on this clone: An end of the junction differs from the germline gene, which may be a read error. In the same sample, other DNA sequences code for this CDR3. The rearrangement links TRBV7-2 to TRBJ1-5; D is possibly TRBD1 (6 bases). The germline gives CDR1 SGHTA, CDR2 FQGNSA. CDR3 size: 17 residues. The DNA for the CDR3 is TGTGCCAGCAGCAAAGGGGGGGCCCGATATAGCAATCAACCCCAGCATTTT. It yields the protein CASSKGGARYSNQPQHF. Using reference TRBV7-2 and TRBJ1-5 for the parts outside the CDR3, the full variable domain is GAGVSQSPSNKVTEKGKDVELRCDPISGHTALYWYRQSLGQGLEFLIYFQGNSAPDKSGLPSDRFSAERTGGSVSTLTIQRTQQEDSAVYLCASSKGGARYSNQPQHFGDGTRLSIL.

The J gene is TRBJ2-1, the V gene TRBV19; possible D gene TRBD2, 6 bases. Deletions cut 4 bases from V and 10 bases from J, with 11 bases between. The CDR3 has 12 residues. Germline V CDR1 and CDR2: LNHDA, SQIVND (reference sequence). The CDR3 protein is CASSTRRDEQFF. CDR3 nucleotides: TGTGCCAGTAGTACGAGGAGGGACGAGCAGTTCTTC.

The CDR3 here is CASSRGGADYGYTF. The CDR3 coding sequence is TGTGCCAGCAGTAGGGGGGGCGCGGACTATGGCTACACCTTC. V usage is TRBV7-2 and J usage is TRBJ1-2; a weak D match, TRBD1 (6 bases). CDR1 is SGHTA, CDR2 FQGNSA, per germline. The CDR3 is made up of 14 amino acids. Deletions cut 6 bases from V and 3 bases from J, with 14 bases between.

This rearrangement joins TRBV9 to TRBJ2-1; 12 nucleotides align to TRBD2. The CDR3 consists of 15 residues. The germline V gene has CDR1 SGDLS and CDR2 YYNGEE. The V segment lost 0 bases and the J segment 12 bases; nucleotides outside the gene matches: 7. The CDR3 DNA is TGTGCCAGCAGCGTAGGCCCTAGCGGGAGGGCCGGGCAGTTCTTC. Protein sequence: CASSVGPSGRAGQFF.

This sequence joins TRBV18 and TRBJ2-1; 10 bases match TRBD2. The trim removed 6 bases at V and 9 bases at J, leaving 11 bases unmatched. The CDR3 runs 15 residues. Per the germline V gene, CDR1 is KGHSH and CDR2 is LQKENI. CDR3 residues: CASSQPGLARGEQFF. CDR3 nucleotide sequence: TGTGCCAGCTCTCAACCGGGACTAGCGAGGGGTGAGCAGTTCTTC. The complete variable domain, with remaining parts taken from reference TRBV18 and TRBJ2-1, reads NAGVMQNPRHLVRRRGQEARLRCSPMKGHSHVYWYRQLPEEGLKFMVYLQKENIIDESGMPKERFSAEFPKEGPSILRIQQVVRGDSAAYFCASSQPGLARGEQFFGPGTRLTVL.

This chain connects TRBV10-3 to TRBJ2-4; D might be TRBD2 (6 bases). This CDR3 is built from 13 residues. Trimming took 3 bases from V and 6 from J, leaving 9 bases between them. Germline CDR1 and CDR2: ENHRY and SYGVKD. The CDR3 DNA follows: TGTGCCATCAGTGACTACGGGGGAAACATTCAGTACTTC. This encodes CAISDYGGNIQYF.

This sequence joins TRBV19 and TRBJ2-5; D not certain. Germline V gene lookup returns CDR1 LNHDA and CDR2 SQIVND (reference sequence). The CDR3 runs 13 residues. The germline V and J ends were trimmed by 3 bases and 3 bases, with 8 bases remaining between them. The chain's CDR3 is CASSMLAEETQYF. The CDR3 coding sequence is TGTGCCAGTAGTATGTTAGCCGAAGAGACCCAGTACTTC. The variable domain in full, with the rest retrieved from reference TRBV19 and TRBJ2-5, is DGGITQSPKYLFRKEGQNVTLSCEQNLNHDAMYWYRQDPGQGLRLIYYSQIVNDFQKGDIAEGYSVSREKKESFPLTVTSAQKNPTAFYLCASSMLAEETQYFGPGTRLLVL.

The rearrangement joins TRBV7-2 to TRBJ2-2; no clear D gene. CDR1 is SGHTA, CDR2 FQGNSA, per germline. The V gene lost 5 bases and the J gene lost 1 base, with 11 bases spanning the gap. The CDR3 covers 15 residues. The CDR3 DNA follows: TGTGCCAGCAGCCCCAGCGACGTGAACACCGGGGAGCTGTTTTTT. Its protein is CASSPSDVNTGELFF.

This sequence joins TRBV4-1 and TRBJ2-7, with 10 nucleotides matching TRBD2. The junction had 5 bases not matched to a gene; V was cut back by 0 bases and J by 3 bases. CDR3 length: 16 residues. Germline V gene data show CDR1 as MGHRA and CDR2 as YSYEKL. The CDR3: CASSQDHQRGGYEQYF. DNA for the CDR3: TGCGCCAGCAGCCAAGATCATCAGCGGGGGGGCTACGAGCAGTACTTC.

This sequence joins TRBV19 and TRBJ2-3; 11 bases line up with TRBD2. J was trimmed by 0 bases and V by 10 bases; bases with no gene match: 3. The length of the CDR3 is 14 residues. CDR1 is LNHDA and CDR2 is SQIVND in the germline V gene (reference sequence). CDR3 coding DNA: TGTGCCATAGCTAGCGGGGGGAGCACAGATACGCAGTATTTT. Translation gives CAIASGGSTDTQYF.

The CDR3 DNA follows: TGTGCCAGCAGTTCCACTTGGGGGGAAGGCTACGAGCAGTACTTC. It specifies CASSSTWGEGYEQYF. This chain uses TRBV6-5 with TRBJ2-7; a possible D gene is TRBD2 (6 bases). From germline, CDR1 is MNHEY and CDR2 SVGAGI. V was clipped by 4 bases and J by 3 bases, with 16 bases between them. The CDR3 loop spans 15 amino acids.